This TCR beta chain originates from a study of Ad26.COV2.S vaccination and SARS-CoV-2 variants. Treatment in this sample: about 20 received Ad26.COV2.S at low or high dose, single or two shots; 5 received placebo; per-sample allocation not given. Material that was analyzed had been drawn on day 63 after the first vaccine or placebo injection. Sequencing was performed with immunoSEQ multiplex PCR; in TCRdb, only in-frame clones are kept and a portion is missing. The data contain 200,000 to 250,000 clones, 88% of them singletons. The CDR3 is 12 amino acids. V lost 0 bases and J 7 bases, leaving 4 bases between the germline ends. Germline V gene data show CDR1 as ENHRY and CDR2 as SYGVKD.

The V and J genes are TRBV10-3 and TRBJ2-1, with D hard to call. This clonotype was sampled from a person aged 18 to 65 who received the Ad26.COV2.S COVID-19 vaccine or a placebo. Sequencing was performed on peripheral blood, taken in a trial of Ad26.COV2.S vaccine versus placebo. CDR3 loop: CAISESGNEQFF. Written as DNA, the CDR3 is TGTGCCATCAGTGAGTCAGGGAATGAGCAGTTCTTC.